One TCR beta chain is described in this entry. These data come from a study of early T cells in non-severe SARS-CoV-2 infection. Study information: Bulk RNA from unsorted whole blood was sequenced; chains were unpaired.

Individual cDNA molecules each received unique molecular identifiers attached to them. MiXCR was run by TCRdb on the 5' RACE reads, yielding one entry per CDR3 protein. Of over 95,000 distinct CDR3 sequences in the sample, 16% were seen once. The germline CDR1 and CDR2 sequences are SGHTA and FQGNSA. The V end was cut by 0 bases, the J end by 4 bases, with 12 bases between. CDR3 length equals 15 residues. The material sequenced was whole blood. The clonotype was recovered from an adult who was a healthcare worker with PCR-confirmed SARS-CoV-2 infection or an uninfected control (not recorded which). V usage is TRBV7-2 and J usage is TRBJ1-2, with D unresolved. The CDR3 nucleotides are TGTGCCAGCAGCTTAGCGCGCAGGTCTCGCTATGGCTACACCTTC. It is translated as CASSLARRSRYGYTF. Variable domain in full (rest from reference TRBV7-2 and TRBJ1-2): GAGVSQSPSNKVTEKGKDVELRCDPISGHTALYWYRQSLGQGLEFLIYFQGNSAPDKSGLPSDRFSAERTGGSVSTLTIQRTQQEDSAVYLCASSLARRSRYGYTFGSGTRLTVV.